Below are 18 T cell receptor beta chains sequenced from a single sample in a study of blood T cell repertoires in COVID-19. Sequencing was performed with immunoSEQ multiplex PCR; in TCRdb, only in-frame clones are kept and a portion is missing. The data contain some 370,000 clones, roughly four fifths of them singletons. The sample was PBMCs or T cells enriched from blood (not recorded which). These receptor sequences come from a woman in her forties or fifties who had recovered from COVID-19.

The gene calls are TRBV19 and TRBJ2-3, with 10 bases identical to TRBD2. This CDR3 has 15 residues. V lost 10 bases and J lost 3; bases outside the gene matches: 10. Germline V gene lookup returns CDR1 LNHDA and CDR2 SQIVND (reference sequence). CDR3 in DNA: TGTGCCACTAGAGAGCGGGAGGGCGCGACAGATACGCAGTATTTT. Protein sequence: CATREREGATDTQYF.

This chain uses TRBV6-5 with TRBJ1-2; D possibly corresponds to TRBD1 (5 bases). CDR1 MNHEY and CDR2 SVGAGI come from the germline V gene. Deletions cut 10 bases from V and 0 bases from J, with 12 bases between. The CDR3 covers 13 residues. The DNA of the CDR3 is TGTGCCACCGGAGACAGAACTAACTATGGCTACACCTTC. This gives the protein CATGDRTNYGYTF.

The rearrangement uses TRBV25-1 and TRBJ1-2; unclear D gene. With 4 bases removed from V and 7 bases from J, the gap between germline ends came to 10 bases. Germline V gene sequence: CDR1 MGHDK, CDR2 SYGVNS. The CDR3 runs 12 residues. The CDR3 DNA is TGTGCCAGCAGTGCCCCAAAATCTGGCTACACCTTC. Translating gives CASSAPKSGYTF.

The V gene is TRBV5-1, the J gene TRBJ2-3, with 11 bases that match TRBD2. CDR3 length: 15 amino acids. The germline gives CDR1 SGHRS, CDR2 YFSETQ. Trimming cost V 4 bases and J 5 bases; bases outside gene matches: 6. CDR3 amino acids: CASSLNGLAGDTQYF. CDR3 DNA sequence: TGCGCCAGCAGCCTAAACGGACTAGCGGGAGATACGCAGTATTTT.

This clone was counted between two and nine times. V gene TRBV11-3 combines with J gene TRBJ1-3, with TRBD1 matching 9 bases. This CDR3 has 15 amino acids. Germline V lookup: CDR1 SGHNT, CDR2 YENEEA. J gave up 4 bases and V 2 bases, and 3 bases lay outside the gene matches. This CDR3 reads CASSLTGGVGNTIYF. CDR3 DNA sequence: TGTGCCAGCAGCTTAACAGGGGGCGTCGGAAACACCATATATTTT.

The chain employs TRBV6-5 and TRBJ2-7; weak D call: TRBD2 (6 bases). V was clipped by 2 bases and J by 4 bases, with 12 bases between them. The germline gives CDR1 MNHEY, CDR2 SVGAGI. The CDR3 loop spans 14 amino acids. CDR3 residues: CASSYLEAGYEQYF. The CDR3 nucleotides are TGTGCCAGCAGTTACCTGGAGGCGGGGTACGAGCAGTACTTC.

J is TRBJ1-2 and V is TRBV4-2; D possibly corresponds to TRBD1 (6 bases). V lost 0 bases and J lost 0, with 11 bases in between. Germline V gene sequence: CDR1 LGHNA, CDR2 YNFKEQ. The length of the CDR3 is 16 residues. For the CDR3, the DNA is TGTGCCAGCAGCCAAGATAGCAAGGGGGCTAACTATGGCTACACCTTC. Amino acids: CASSQDSKGANYGYTF.

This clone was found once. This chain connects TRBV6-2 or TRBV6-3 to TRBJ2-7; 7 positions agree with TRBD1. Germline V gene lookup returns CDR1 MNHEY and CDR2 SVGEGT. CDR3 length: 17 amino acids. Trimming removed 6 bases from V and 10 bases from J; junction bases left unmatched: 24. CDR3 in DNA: TGTGCCAGCAGCCCTAACCCCAACTGGGACAGAGAATGGGATCAGTACTTC. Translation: CASSPNPNWDREWDQYF.

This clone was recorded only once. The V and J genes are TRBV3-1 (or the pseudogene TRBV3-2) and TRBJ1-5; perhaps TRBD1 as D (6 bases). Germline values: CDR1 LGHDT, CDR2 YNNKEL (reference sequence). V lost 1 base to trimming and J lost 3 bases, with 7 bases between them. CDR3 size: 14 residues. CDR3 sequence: CASSQAGANQPQHF. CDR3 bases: TGTGCCAGCAGCCAAGCAGGGGCCAATCAGCCCCAGCATTTT.

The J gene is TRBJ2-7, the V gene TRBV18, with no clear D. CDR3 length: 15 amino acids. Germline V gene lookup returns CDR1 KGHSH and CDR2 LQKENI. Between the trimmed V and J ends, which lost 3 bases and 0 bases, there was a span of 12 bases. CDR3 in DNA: TGTGCCAGCTCACCGGCGGCTGTTGGCTCCTACGAGCAGTACTTC. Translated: CASSPAAVGSYEQYF.

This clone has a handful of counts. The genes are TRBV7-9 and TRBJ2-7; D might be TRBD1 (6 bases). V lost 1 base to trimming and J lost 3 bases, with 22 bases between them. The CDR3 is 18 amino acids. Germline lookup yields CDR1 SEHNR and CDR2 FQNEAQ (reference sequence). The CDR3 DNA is TGTGCCAGCAGCTTAGTTTCAGGGGCCCACTATAGGGGCTACGAGCAGTACTTC. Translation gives CASSLVSGAHYRGYEQYF. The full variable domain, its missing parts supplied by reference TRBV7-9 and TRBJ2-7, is DTGVSQNPRHKITKRGQNVTFRCDPISEHNRLYWYRQTLGQGPEFLTYFQNEAQLEKSRLLSDRFSAERPKGSFSTLEIQRTEQGDSAMYLCASSLVSGAHYRGYEQYFGPGTRLTVT.

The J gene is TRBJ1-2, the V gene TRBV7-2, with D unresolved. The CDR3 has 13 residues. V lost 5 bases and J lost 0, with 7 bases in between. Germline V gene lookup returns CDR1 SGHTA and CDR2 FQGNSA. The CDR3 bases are TGTGCCAGCAGCCCACGGTCTAACTATGGCTACACCTTC. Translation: CASSPRSNYGYTF.

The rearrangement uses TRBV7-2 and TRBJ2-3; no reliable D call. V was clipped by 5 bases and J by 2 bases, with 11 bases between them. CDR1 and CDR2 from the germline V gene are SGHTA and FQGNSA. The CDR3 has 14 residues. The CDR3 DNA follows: TGTGCCAGCAGCCGGGTTTTAGACACAGATACGCAGTATTTT. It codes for CASSRVLDTDTQYF.

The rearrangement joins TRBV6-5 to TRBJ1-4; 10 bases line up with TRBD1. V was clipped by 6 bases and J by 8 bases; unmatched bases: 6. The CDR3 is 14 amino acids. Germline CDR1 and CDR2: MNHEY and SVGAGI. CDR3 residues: CASSDRGPGEKLFF. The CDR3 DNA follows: TGTGCCAGCAGCGACAGGGGGCCGGGGGAAAAACTGTTTTTT.

Here the CDR3 reads CATSRGSGSGRVRDEQFF. The CDR3 DNA reads TGTGCCACCAGCAGAGGTTCGGGTAGCGGGAGGGTTCGGGATGAGCAGTTCTTC. The chain has TRBV15 and TRBJ2-1; 11 nucleotides agree with TRBD2. Trimming cost V 1 base and J 8 bases; bases outside gene matches: 13. Germline V gene sequence: CDR1 LNHNV, CDR2 YYDKDF (reference sequence). The CDR3 loop spans 18 amino acids.

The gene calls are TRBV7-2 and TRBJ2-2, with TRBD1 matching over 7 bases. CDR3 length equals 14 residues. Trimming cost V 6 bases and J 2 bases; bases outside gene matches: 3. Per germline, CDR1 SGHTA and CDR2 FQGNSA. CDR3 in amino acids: CASRRGGNTGELFF. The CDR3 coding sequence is TGTGCCAGCAGGCGAGGGGGCAACACCGGGGAGCTGTTTTTT.

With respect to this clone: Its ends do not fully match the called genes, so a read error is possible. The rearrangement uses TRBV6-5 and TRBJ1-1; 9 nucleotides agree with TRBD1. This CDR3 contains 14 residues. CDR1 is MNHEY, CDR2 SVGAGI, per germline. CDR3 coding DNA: TGTGCCAGCAGTCCTGAATTAACTCCGGGACAGGGCCCTTTT. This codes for CASSPELTPGQGPF.

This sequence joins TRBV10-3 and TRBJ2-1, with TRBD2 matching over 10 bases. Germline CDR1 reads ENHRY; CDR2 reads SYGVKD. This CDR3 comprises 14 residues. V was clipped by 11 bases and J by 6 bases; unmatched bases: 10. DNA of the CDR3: TGTGCCCTCTCAGCGGGAGGGCCCGTCAATGAGCAGTTCTTC. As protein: CALSAGGPVNEQFF.